This TCR beta chain originates from a study of blood T cell repertoires in COVID-19. CDR1 and CDR2 from the germline V gene are MGHRA and YSYEKL. V was pared by 3 bases and J by 0 bases, with 9 bases between. The CDR3 extends over 15 amino acids. TCRdb's copy holds only in-frame clones and misses some; the assay was immunoSEQ multiplex PCR. The sample includes about 210,000 clones, just over 90% of them seen just once. The gene calls are TRBV4-1 and TRBJ1-3; unclear D gene. The receptor was isolated from a man aged 25 to 40 with acute or convalescent COVID-19. The sample consisted of peripheral blood. CDR3 coding DNA: TGCGCCAGCAGCCAGTCAGGCGACTCTGGAAACACCATATATTTT. It codes for CASSQSGDSGNTIYF.